The source of this TCR beta chain is a study of blood T cell repertoires in COVID-19. Study overall: The United States, Italy and Spain provided the acute and convalescent COVID-19 samples. Sample material is recorded as cDNA or gDNA derived from T cells, B-cell-depleted T cells, or PBMCs.

Authors' analysis steps: Cell counts per sample came from amplifying reference gene primers. TCRdb's copy holds only in-frame clones and misses some; the assay was immunoSEQ multiplex PCR. That table gives V, J and clone size, and the DNA gave D and trimming. The sample records some 100,000 clones, approximately 85% being singletons. The V gene's germline CDR1 is SGHRS and CDR2 YFSETQ. V gave up 0 bases and J gave up 0 bases, with 9 bases separating them. This CDR3 spans 16 amino acids. What was sequenced was peripheral blood. The sequence was collected from a woman aged 55-75 years with acute or convalescent COVID-19. The chain carries TRBV5-1 and TRBJ2-2, with a possible D match to TRBD2 (6 bases). CDR3 region: CASSLARGSNTGELFF. The DNA of the CDR3 is TGCGCCAGCAGCTTGGCGCGGGGTTCGAACACCGGGGAGCTGTTTTTT.